Sequencing of this T cell receptor beta chain was carried out in a study of CD8 T cells in Susac syndrome. The CDR3 loop spans 15 amino acids. Germline lookup yields CDR1 SGHRS and CDR2 YFSETQ. The V gene end was trimmed by 0 bases and the J gene end by 1 base; junction bases not matched to a gene: 2. With random hexamers, roughly 0.45 to 1 ug RNA was reverse transcribed. TCRdb reprocessed the immunoSEQ multiplex PCR reads with MiXCR, giving one entry per CDR3 protein. The repertoire includes 170,000 or so distinct CDR3 sequences, roughly 92% of them detected once, and more than 0.08% sits in the top ten.

The clonotype was recovered from a human donor with multiple sclerosis. Sequencing used CD4+ T cells from PBMCs. The chain couples TRBV5-1 to TRBJ2-3; 7 bases line up with TRBD2. The CDR3 DNA reads TGCGCCAGCAGCTTGGCGCTAGCGGGCACAGATACGCAGTATTTT. Amino acid sequence: CASSLALAGTDTQYF. The variable domain in full, completed from reference TRBV5-1 and TRBJ2-3, reads KAGVTQTPRYLIKTRGQQVTLSCSPISGHRSVSWYQQTPGQGLQFLFEYFSETQRNKGNFPGRFSGRQFSNSRSEMNVSTLELGDSALYLCASSLALAGTDTQYFGPGTRLTVL.